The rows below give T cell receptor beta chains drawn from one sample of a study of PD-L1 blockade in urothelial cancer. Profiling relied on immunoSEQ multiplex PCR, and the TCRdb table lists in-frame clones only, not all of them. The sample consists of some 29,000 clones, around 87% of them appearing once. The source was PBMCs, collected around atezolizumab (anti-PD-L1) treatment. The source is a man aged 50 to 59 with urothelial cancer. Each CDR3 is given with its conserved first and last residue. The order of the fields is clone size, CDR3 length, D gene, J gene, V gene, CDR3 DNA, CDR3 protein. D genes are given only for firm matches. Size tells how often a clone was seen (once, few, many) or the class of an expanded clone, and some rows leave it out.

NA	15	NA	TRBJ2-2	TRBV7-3	TGTGCCAGCAGCTCAACCCAAAGGGGGACCGGGGAGCTGTTTTTT	CASSSTQRGTGELFF
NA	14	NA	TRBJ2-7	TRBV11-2	TGTGCCAGCACCCTAGCCCTAGATCCGGGGGAGCAGTACTTC	CASTLALDPGEQYF
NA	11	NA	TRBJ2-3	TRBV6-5	TGTGCCAGCTCAAGCACAGATACGCAGTATTTT	CASSSTDTQYF
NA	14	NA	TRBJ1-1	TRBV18	TGTGCCAGCTCCCCCGGATTATCGGGCACTGAAGCTTTCTTT	CASSPGLSGTEAFF
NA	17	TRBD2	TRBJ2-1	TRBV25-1	TGTGCCAGTAAAAGGGCTAGCGGGCTTTATGACTACAATGAGCAGTTCTTC	CASKRASGLYDYNEQFF
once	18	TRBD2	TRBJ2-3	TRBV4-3	TGCGCCAGCAGCCAAGGGAACGGGAGGGGCGGCACAACAGATACGCAGTATTTT	CASSQGNGRGGTTDTQYF
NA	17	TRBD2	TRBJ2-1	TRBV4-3	TGCGCCAGCAGCCAGAGGCCGAAGGCTAGCGGGAGGAATGAGCAGTTCTTC	CASSQRPKASGRNEQFF
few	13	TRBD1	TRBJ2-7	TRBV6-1	TGTGCCAGCAGACCCACAGGGGGGATAGAGCAGTACTTC	CASRPTGGIEQYF
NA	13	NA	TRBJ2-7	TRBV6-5	TGTGCCAGCAGTTACGACAGAGCCTACGAGCAGTACTTC	CASSYDRAYEQYF
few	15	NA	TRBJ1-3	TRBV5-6	TGTGCCAGCAGCTTGGACCCACTGGGAGGGAACACCATATATTTT	CASSLDPLGGNTIYF
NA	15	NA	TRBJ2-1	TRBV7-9	TGTGCCAGCAGCCCCTCAGCGGGCCCTTACAATGAGCAGTTCTTC	CASSPSAGPYNEQFF
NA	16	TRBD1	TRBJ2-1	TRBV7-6	TGTGCCAGCAGCCCTTACGACAGGGAGATCTACAATGAGCAGTTCTTC	CASSPYDREIYNEQFF
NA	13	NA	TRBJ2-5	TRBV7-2	TGTGCCAGCAGCTTCGAGGTAAAAGAGACCCAGTACTTC	CASSFEVKETQYF
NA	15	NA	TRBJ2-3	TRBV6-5	TGTGCCAGCAGTTACTCTAGTAGCGGCACAGATACGCAGTATTTT	CASSYSSSGTDTQYF
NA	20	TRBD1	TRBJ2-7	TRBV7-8	TGTGCCAGCAGCTTAGCGGTTGGACAGGGTTTTCTCCCCCTCGGCTACGAGCAGTACTTC	CASSLAVGQGFLPLGYEQYF
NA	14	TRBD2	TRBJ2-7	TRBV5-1	TGCGCCAGCATGCTTGGGACTAGTTCCTACGAGCAGTACTTC	CASMLGTSSYEQYF
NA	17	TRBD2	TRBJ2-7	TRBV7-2	TGTGCCAGCAGCTTATTAACGGGAGGGTTCGGCGGGAGCGAGCAGTACTTC	CASSLLTGGFGGSEQYF
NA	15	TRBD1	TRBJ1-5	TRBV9	TGTGCCAGCAGCGCCGGCGGGACAGGGACTCAGCCCCAGCATTTT	CASSAGGTGTQPQHF
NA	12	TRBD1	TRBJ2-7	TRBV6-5	TGTGCCAGCAGCAGGACAGGGGGCGAGCAGTACTTC	CASSRTGGEQYF
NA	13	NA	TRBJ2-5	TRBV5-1	TGCGCCAGCAGCGGGAGCTCACAAGAGACCCAGTACTTC	CASSGSSQETQYF
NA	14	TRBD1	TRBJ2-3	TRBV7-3	TGTGCCAGCAGCCCCGGACAGGGCACAGATACGCAGTATTTT	CASSPGQGTDTQYF
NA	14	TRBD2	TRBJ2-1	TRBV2	TGTGCCAGCAGGAGGCTAGCGGAGCTAAATGAGCAGTTCTTC	CASRRLAELNEQFF